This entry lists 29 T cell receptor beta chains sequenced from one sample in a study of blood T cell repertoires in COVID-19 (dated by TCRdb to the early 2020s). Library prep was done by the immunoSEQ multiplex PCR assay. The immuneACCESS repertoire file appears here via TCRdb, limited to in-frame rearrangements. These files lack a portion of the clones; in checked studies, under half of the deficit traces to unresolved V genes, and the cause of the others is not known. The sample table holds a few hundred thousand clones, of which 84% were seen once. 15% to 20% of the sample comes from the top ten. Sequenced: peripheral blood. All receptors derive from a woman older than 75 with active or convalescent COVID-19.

Here the CDR3 DNA reads TGTGCCAGTAGCGGGCTAGCGGGTTACAATGAGCAGTTCTTC. It specifies CASSGLAGYNEQFF. This chain joins TRBV19 and TRBJ2-1, with 8 bases aligning to TRBD2. V lost 6 bases, J lost 4 bases, and 5 bases stayed unmatched. Germline CDR1 reads LNHDA; CDR2 reads SQIVND (reference sequence). This CDR3 is built from 14 residues.

The CDR3 sequence is CATSDLRGTLFF. For the CDR3, the DNA is TGTGCCACCAGTGATTTGCGGGGGACACTGTTTTTT. V usage is TRBV24-1 and J usage is TRBJ1-4, with D possibly being TRBD1 (5 bases). This CDR3 spans 12 amino acids. Trimming shortened V by 0 bases and J by 13 bases, and 8 bases separated the two germline ends. Germline lookup yields CDR1 KGHDR and CDR2 SFDVKD.

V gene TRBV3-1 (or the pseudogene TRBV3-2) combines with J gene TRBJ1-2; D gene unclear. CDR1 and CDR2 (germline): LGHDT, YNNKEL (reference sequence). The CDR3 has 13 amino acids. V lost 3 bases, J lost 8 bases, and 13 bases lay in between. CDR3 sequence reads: CASSQSVVKGYTF. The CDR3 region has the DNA TGTGCCAGCAGCCAGTCGGTTGTGAAAGGCTACACCTTC.

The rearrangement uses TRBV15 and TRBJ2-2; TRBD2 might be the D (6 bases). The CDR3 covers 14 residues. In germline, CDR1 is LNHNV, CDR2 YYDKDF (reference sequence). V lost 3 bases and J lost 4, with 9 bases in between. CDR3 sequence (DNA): TGTGCCACCAGCAGGGACTACGGCACCGGGGAGCTGTTTTTT. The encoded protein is CATSRDYGTGELFF. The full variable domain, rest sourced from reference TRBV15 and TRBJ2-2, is DAMVIQNPRYQVTQFGKPVTLSCSQTLNHNVMYWYQQKSSQAPKLLFHYYDKDFNNEADTPDNFQSRRPNTSFCFLDIRSPGLGDTAMYLCATSRDYGTGELFFGEGSRLTVL.

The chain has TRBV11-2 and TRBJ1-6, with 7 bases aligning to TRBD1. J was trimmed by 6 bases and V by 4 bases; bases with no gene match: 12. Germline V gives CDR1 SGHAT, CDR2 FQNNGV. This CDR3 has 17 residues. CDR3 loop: CASSYLGDRASNSPLHF. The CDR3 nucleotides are TGTGCCAGCAGCTACCTTGGCGACAGGGCATCTAATTCACCCCTCCACTTT. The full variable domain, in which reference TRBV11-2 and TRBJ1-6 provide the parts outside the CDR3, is EAGVAQSPRYKIIEKRQSVAFWCNPISGHATLYWYQQILGQGPKLLIQFQNNGVVDDSQLPKDRFSAERLKGVDSTLKIQPAKLEDSAVYLCASSYLGDRASNSPLHFGNGTRLTVT.

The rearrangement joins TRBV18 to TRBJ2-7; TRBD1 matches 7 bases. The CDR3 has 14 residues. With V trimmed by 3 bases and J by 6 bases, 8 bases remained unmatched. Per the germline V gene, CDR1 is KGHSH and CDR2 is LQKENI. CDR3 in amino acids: CASSPPGQRLEQYF. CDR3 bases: TGTGCCAGCTCACCGCCGGGACAGAGACTCGAGCAGTACTTC.

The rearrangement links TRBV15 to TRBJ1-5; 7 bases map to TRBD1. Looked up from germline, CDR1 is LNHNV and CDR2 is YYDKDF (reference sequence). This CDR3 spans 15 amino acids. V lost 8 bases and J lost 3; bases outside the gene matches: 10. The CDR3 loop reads CATHGPGTVNQPQHF. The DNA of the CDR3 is TGTGCCACCCATGGCCCGGGGACAGTCAATCAGCCCCAGCATTTT.

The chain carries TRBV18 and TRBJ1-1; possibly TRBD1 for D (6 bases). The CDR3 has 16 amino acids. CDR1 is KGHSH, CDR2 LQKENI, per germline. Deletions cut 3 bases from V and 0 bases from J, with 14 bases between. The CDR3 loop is CASSPEQGIMNTEAFF. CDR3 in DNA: TGTGCCAGCTCACCTGAGCAGGGGATAATGAACACTGAAGCTTTCTTT.

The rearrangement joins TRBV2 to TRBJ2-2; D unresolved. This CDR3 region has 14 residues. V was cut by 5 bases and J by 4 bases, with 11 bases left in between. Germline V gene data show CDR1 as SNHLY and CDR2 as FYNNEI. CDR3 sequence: CASSPLASTGELFF. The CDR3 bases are TGTGCCAGCAGTCCCTTGGCCAGCACCGGGGAGCTGTTTTTT.

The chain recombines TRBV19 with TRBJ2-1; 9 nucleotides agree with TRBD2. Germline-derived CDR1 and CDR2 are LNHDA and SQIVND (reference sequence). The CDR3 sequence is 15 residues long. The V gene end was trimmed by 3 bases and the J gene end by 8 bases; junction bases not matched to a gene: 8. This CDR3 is CASSIGAGGADEQFF. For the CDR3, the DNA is TGTGCCAGTAGTATCGGAGCGGGGGGTGCCGATGAGCAGTTCTTC.

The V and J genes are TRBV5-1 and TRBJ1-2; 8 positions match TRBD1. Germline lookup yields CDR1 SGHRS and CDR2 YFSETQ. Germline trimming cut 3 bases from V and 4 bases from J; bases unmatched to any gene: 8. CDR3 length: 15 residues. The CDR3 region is CASSSSDRGGYGYTF. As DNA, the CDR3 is TGCGCCAGCAGCTCGAGCGACAGGGGCGGCTATGGCTACACCTTC.

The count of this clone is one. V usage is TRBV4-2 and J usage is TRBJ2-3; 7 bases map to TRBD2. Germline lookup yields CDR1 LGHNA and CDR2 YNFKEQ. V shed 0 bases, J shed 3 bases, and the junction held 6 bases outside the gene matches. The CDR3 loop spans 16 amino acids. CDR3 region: CASSQDVGGSTDTQYF. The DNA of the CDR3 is TGTGCCAGCAGCCAAGACGTGGGGGGGAGTACAGATACGCAGTATTTT.

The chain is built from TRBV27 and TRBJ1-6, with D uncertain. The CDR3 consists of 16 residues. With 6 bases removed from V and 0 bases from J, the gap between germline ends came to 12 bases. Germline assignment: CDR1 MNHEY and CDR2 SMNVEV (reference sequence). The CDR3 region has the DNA TGTGCCAGCAGCCGTTACGTGGCCTCCTATAATTCACCCCTCCACTTT. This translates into CASSRYVASYNSPLHF.

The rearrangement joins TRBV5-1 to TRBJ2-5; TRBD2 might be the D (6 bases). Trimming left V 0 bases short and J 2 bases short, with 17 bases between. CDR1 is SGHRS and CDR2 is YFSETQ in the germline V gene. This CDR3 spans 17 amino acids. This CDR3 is CASSLAPSGQSQETQYF. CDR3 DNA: TGCGCCAGCAGCTTGGCCCCGAGCGGGCAATCTCAAGAGACCCAGTACTTC.

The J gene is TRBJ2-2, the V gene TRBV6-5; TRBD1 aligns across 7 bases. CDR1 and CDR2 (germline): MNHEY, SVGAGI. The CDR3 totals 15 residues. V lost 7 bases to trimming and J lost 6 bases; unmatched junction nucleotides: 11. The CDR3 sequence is CASTLTRGLPGELFF. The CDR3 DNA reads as TGTGCCAGCACCCTCACGAGGGGGCTGCCCGGGGAGCTGTTTTTT.

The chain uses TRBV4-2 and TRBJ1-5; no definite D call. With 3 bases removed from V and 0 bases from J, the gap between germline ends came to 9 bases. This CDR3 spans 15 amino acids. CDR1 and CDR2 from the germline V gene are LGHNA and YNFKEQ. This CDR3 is CASSQASNSNQPQHF. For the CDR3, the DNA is TGTGCCAGCAGCCAGGCTTCCAATAGCAATCAGCCCCAGCATTTT.

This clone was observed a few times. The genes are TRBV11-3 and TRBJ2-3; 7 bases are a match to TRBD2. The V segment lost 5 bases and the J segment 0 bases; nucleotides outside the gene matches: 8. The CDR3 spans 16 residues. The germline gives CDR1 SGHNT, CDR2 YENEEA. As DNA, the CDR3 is TGTGCCAGCAGCGTGGGACTACAAACTAGCACAGATACGCAGTATTTT. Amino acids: CASSVGLQTSTDTQYF.

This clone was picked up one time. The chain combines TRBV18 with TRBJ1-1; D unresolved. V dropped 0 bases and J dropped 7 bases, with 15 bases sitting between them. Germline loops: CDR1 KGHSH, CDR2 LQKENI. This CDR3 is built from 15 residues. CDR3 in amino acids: CASSPPSLGGDEAFF. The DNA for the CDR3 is TGTGCCAGCTCACCACCGAGTTTGGGAGGTGATGAAGCTTTCTTT.

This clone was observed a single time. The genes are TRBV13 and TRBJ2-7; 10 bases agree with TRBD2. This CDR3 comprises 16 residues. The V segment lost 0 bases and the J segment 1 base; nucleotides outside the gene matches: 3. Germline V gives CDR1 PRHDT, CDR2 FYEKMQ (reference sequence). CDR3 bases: TGTGCCAGCAGCTTAGGCCTAGCGGGGGCATCCTACGAGCAGTACTTC. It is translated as CASSLGLAGASYEQYF.

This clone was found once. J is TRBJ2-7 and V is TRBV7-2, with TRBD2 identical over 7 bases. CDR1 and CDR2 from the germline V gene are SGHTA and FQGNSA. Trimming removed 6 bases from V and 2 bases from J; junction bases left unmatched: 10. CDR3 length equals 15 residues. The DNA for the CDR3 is TGTGCCAGCAGGGGCCCTGGGAGGGGACCCTACGAGCAGTACTTC. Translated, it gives CASRGPGRGPYEQYF. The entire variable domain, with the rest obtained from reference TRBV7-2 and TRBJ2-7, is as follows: GAGVSQSPSNKVTEKGKDVELRCDPISGHTALYWYRQSLGQGLEFLIYFQGNSAPDKSGLPSDRFSAERTGGSVSTLTIQRTQQEDSAVYLCASRGPGRGPYEQYFGPGTRLTVT.

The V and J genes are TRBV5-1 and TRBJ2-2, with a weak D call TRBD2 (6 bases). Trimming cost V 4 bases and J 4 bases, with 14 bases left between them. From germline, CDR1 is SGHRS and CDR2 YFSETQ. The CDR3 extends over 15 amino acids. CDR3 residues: CASSRDAGSTGELFF. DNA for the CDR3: TGCGCCAGCAGCCGGGACGCGGGAAGCACCGGGGAGCTGTTTTTT.

The CDR3 DNA is TGTGCCAGCAGAAAGGGGGCGGGGAACACTGAAGCTTTCTTT. It yields the protein CASRKGAGNTEAFF. The chain combines TRBV9 with TRBJ1-1, with TRBD1 matching 7 bases. The CDR3 length is 14 residues. V was pared by 5 bases and J by 1 base, with 5 bases of the junction left unmatched. CDR1 SGDLS and CDR2 YYNGEE come from the germline V gene.

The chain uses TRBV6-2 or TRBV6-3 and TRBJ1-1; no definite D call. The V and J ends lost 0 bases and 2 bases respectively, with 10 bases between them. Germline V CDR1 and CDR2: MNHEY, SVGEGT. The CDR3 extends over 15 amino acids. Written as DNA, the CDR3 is TGTGCCAGCAGTTACTCGAGGGTTTCTAACACTGAAGCTTTCTTT. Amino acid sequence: CASSYSRVSNTEAFF.

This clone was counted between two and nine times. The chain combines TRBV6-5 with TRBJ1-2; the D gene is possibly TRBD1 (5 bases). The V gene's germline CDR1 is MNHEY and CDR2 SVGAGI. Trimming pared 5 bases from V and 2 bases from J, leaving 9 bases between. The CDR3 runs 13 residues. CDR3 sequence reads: CASSRQSNYGYTF. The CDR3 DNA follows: TGTGCCAGCAGTAGACAGAGCAACTATGGCTACACCTTC.

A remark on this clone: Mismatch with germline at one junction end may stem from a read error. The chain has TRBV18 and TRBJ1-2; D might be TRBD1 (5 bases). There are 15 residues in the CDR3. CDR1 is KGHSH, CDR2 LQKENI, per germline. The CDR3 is CASSPLQGFNYGYTF. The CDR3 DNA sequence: TGTGCCAGCTCTCCACTTCAGGGATTCAACTATGGCTACACCTTC.

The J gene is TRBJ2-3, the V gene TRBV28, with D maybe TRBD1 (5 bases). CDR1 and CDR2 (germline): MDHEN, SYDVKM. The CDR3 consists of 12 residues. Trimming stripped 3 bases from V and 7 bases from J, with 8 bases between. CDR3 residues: CASSFQGHTQYF. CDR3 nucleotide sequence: TGTGCCAGCAGTTTCCAGGGTCATACGCAGTATTTT.

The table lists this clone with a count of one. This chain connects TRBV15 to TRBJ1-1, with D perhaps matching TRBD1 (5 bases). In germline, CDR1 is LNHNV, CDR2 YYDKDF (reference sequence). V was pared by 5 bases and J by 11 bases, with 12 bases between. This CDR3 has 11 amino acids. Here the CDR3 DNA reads TGTGCCACCAGCGGCGGGACGCGGGCTTTCTTT. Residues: CATSGGTRAFF.

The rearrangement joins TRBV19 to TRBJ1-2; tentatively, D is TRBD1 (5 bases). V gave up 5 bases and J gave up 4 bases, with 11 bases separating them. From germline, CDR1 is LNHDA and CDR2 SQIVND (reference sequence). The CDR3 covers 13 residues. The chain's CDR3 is CASSAGRTYGYTF. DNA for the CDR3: TGTGCCAGTAGTGCGGGACGGACCTATGGCTACACCTTC.

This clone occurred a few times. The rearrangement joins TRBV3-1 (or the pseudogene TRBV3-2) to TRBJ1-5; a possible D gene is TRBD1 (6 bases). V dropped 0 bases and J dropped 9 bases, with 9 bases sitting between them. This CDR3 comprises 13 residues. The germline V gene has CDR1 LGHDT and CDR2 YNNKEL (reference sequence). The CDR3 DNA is TGTGCCAGCAGCCAAGATGGGGGCCCGCCCCAGCATTTT. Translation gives CASSQDGGPPQHF.